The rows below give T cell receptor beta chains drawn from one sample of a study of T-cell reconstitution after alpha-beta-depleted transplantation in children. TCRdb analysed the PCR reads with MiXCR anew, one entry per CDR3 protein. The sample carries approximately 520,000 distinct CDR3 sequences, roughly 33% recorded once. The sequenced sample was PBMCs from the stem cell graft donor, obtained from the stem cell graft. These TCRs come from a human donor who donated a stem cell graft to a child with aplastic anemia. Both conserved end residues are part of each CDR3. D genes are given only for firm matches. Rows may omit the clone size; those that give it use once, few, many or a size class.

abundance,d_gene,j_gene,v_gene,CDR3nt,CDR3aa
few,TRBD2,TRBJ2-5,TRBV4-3,TGCGCCAGCAGCCATGCTACTAGCGGGAGAGAGACCCAGTACTTC,CASSHATSGRETQYF
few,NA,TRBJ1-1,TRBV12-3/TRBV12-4,TGTGCCAGCACCATAAGGGGGGGAGGAACTGAAGCTTTCTTT,CASTIRGGGTEAFF
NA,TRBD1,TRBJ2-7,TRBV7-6,TGTGCCAGCAGCCGGACAGGGGATTCCGAGCAGTACTTC,CASSRTGDSEQYF
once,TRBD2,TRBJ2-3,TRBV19,TGTGCCAGTAGTAACGGACTAGCGGGAAAATGGGAGGGGTCAGATACGCAGTATTTT,CASSNGLAGKWEGSDTQYF
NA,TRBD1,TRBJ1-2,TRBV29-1,TGCAGCGTTGAAGGGACAGGGGAATATGGCTACACCTTC,CSVEGTGEYGYTF
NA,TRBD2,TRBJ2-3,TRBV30,TGTGCCTGGAGGGACGCCCATCGACTAGCGGGTCAAGATACGCAGTATTTT,CAWRDAHRLAGQDTQYF
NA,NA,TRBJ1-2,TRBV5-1,TGCGCCAGCAGCCGAAGACGGGAAAGAGCTAACTATGGCTACACCTTC,CASSRRRERANYGYTF
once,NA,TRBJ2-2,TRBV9,TGTGCCAGCAGCGTAGCAGGGCACGACACCGGGGAGCTGTTTTTT,CASSVAGHDTGELFF
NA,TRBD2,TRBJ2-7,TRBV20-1,TGCAGTGCCCCCGAACTAGCGGACTCCTACGAGCAGTACTTC,CSAPELADSYEQYF
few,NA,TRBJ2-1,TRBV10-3,TGTGCCATCAGTGAGGGACTTCTAACCTACAATGAGCAGTTCTTC,CAISEGLLTYNEQFF
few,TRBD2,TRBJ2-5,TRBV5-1,TGCGCCAGCAGCGCGGGACTAGCTGGGGAGACCCAGTACTTC,CASSAGLAGETQYF
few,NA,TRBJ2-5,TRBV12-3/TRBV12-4,TGTGCCAGCAGTTCGACCCGCGGCCAGTACTTC,CASSSTRGQYF
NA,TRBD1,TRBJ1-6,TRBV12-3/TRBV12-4,TGTGCCAGCAGTTCCGGACAGGGCGGTTCACCCCTCCACTTT,CASSSGQGGSPLHF
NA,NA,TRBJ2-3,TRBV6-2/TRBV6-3,TGTGCCAGCAGTTCCCACACCCCTAGCACAGATACGCAGTATTTT,CASSSHTPSTDTQYF
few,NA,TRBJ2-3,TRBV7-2,TGTGCCAGCAGCACGAAATCCTCGGCGGGGGATACGCAGTATTTT,CASSTKSSAGDTQYF
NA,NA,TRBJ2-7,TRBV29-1,TGCAGCGTTGTTGGGCGGCTTCAGGAGCAGTACTTC,CSVVGRLQEQYF
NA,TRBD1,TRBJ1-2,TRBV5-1,TGCGCCAGCAGGACAGGGCTCTATGGCTACACCTTC,CASRTGLYGYTF
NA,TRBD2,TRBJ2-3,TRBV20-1,TGCAGTGCTAGAATAGCGGGAGGCGGAGATACGCAGTATTTT,CSARIAGGGDTQYF
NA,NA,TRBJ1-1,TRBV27,TGTGCCAGCAGTCCCCTCAAGGGGAGCACTGAAGCTTTCTTT,CASSPLKGSTEAFF
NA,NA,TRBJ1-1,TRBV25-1,TGTGCCAGCAGACCCCGGGTTCCGCAGGGAACTGAAGCTTTCTTT,CASRPRVPQGTEAFF
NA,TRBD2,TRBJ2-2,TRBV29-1,TGCAGCGTTGTTGGCGGGAGTGGTACCGGGGAGCTGTTTTTT,CSVVGGSGTGELFF
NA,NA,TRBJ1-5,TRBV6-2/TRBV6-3,TGTGCCAGCAGTTACTCGATGGTCAGCCAGCCCCAGCATTTT,CASSYSMVSQPQHF
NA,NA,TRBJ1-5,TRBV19,TGTGCCAGTAGCACCATCTTGTGGGGCGGGGATTATCAGCCCCAGCATTTT,CASSTILWGGDYQPQHF
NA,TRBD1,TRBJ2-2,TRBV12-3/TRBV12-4,TGTGCCAGCACCCTAGAGACAGGGTTGAAAGCCGGGGAGCTGTTTTTT,CASTLETGLKAGELFF
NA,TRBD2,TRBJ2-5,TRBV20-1,TGCAGTGCCGGGGGGAGGAGCCAAGAGACCCAGTACTTC,CSAGGRSQETQYF
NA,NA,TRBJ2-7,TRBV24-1,TGTGCCACCAGTGACTTACACGAGCAGTACTTC,CATSDLHEQYF
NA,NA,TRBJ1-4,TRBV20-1,TGCAGTGTCAGGTTTAGTGGCACTCACGGGGAAAAACTGTTTTTT,CSVRFSGTHGEKLFF
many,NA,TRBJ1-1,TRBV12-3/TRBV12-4,TGTGCCAGCAGTTCTACAGGTACTGAAGCTTTCTTT,CASSSTGTEAFF
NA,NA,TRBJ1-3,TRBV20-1,TGCAGTGCTAGAGGGAGACAGAACAGGAACACCATATATTTT,CSARGRQNRNTIYF
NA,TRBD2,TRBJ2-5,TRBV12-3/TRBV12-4,TGTGCCAGCAGTTATCGGGAGGGCCATGAGACCCAGTACTTC,CASSYREGHETQYF
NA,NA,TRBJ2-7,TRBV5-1,TGCGCCAGCAGCGGGACGCTGGACAGAGCCTACGAGCAGTACTTC,CASSGTLDRAYEQYF
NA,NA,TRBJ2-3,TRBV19,TGTGCCAGTAGTATAGGGGGGGCCACAGATACGCAGTATTTT,CASSIGGATDTQYF
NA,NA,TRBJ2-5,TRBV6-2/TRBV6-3,TGTGCCAGCAGTTACAGTCGTTTTAGGCCTCAAGAGACCCAGTACTTC,CASSYSRFRPQETQYF
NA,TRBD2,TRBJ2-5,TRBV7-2,TGTGCCAGCAGCCTCCTTTCCTCTAGAGCGGGAGGCGAGACCCAGTACTTC,CASSLLSSRAGGETQYF
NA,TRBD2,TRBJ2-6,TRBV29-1,TGCAGCGTGGGATATGAGGGAGGGGTCGGGGCCAACGGCCTGACTTTC,CSVGYEGGVGANGLTF
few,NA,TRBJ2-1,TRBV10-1,TGCGCCAGTTCTCCGGACAGATTTAATGAGCAGTTCTTC,CASSPDRFNEQFF
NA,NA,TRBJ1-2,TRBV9,TGTGCCAGCAGCCCCCGTCCGGGGGATGGCTACACCTTC,CASSPRPGDGYTF
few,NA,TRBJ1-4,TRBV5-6,TGTGCCAGCAGCTTGCGGGGATCGACTGAAAAACTGTTTTTT,CASSLRGSTEKLFF
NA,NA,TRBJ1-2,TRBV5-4,TGTGCCAGCAGCAGTACAGGCGGAACTAACTATGGCTACACCTTC,CASSSTGGTNYGYTF
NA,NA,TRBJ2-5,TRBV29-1,TGCAGCGTTTGGTACAAACTTCTCCGGGTGCAGGATCAGGGAGAGACCCAGTACTTC,CSVWYKLLRVQDQGETQYF
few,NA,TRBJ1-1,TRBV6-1,TGTGCCAGCAGACGAGACAGAGCAAGCATGAACACTGAAGCTTTCTTT,CASRRDRASMNTEAFF
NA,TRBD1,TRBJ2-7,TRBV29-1,TGCAGCGTCTCACCCAGGGGGTTCCGAAGCTCCTACGAGCAGTACTTC,CSVSPRGFRSSYEQYF
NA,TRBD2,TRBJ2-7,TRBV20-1,TGCAGTGCTTACACTAGCGGCCGCACCTACGAGCAGTACTTC,CSAYTSGRTYEQYF